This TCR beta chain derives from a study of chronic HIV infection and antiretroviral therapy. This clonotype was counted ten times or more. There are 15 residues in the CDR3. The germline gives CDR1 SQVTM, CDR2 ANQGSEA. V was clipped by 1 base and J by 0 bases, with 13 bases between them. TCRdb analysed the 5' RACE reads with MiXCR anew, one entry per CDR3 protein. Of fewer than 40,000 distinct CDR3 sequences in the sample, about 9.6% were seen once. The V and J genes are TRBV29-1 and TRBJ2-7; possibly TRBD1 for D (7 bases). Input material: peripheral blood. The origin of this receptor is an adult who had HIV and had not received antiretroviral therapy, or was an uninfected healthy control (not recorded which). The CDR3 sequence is CSVEVAGQSSYEQYF. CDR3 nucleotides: TGCAGCGTTGAAGTTGCGGGACAGAGCTCCTACGAGCAGTACTTC.